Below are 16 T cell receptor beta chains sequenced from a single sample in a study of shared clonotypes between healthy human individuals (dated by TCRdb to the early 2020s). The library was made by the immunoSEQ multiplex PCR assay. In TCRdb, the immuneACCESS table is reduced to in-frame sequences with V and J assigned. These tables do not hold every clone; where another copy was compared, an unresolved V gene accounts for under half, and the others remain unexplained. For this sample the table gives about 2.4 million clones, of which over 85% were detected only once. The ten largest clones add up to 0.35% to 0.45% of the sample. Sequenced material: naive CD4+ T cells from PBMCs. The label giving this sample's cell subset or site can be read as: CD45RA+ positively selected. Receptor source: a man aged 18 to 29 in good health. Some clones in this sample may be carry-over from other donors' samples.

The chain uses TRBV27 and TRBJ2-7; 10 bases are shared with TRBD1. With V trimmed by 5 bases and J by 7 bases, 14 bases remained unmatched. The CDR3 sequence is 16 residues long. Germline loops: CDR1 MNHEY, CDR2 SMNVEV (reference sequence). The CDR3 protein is CASSLLPGQGREEQYF. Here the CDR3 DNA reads TGTGCCAGCAGTCTACTCCCGGGACAGGGGAGGGAAGAGCAGTACTTC.

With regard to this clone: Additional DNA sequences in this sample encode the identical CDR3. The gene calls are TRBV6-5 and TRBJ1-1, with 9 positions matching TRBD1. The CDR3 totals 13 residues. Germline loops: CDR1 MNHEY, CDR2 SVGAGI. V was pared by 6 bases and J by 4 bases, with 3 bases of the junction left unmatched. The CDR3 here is CASRRQGGTEAFF. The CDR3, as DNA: TGTGCCAGCAGAAGACAGGGGGGCACTGAAGCTTTCTTT.

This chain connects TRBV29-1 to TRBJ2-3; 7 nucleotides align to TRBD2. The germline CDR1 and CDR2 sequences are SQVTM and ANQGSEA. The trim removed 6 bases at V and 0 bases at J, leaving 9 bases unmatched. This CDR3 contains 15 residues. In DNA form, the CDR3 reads TGCAGCGTCGGGGCTAGCGGAACTAGCACAGATACGCAGTATTTT. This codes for CSVGASGTSTDTQYF.

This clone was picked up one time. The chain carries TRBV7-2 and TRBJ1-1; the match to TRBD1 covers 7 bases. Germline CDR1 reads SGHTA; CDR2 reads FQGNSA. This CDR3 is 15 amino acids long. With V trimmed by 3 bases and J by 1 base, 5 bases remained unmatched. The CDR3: CASSFLRGGNTEAFF. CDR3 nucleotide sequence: TGTGCCAGCAGCTTTCTCAGGGGGGGGAACACTGAAGCTTTCTTT.

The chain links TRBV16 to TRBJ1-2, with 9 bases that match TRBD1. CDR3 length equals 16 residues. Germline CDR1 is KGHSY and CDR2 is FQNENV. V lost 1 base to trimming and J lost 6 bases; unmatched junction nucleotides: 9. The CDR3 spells CASSQWGTGGENGYTF. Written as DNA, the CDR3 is TGTGCCAGCAGCCAATGGGGAACAGGGGGCGAAAATGGCTACACCTTC.

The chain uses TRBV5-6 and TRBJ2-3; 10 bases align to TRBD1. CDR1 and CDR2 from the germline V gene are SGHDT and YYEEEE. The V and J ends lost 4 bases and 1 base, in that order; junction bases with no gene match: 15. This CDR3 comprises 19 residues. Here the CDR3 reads CASSRYTGTGAGGTDTQYF. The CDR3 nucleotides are TGTGCCAGCAGCCGTTATACCGGGACAGGGGCGGGGGGCACAGATACGCAGTATTTT. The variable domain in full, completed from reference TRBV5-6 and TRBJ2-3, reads DAGVTQSPTHLIKTRGQQVTLRCSPKSGHDTVSWYQQALGQGPQFIFQYYEEEERQRGNFPDRFSGHQFPNYSSELNVNALLLGDSALYLCASSRYTGTGAGGTDTQYFGPGTRLTVL.

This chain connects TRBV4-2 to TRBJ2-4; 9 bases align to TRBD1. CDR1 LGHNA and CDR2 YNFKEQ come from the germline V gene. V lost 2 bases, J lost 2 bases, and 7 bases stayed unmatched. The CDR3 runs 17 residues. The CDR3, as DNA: TGTGCCAGCAGCCAACAAGGGGACAGGGTAACCAAAAACATTCAGTACTTC. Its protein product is CASSQQGDRVTKNIQYF.

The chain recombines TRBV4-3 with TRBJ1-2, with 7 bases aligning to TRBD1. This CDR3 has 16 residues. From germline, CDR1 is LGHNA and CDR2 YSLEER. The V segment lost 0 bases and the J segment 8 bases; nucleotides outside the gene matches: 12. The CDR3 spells CASSQDPGQALRGYTF. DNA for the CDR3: TGCGCCAGCAGCCAAGATCCAGGACAGGCCCTTCGAGGCTACACCTTC.

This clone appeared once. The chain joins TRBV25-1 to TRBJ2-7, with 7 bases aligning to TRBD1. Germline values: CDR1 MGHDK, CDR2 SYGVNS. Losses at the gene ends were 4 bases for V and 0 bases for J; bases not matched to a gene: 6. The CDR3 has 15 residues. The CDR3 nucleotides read TGTGCCAGCAGTGTCACAGGGGACCCCTCCTACGAGCAGTACTTC. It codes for CASSVTGDPSYEQYF.

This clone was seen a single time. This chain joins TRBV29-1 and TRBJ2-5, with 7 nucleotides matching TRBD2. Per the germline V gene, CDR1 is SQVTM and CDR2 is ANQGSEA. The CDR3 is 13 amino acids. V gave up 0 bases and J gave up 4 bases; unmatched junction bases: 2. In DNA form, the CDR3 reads TGCAGCGTTGAAGACTGGGGGGGAGAGACCCAGTACTTC. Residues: CSVEDWGGETQYF. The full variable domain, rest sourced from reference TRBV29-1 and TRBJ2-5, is SAVISQKPSRDICQRGTSLTIQCQVDSQVTMMFWYRQQPGQSLTLIATANQGSEATYESGFVIDKFPISRPNLTFSTLTVSNMSPEDSSIYLCSVEDWGGETQYFGPGTRLLVL.

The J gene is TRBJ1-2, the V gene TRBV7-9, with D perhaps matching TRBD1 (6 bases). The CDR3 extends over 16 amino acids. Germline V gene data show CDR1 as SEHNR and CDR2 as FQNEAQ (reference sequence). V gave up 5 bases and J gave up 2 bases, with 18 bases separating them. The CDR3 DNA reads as TGTGCCAGCAGCCGGGGGACAACGGGACAAAACTATGGCTACACCTTC. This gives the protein CASSRGTTGQNYGYTF.

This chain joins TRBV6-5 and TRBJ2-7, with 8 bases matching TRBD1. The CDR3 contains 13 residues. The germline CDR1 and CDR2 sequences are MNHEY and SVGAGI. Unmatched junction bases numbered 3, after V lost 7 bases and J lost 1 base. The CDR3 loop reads CASKRTGSYEQYF. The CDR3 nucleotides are TGTGCCAGCAAGCGGACAGGGTCCTACGAGCAGTACTTC.

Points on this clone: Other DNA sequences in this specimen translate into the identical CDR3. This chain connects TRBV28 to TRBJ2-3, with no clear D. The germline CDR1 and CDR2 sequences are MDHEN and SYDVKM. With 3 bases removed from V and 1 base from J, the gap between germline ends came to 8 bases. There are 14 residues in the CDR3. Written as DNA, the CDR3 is TGTGCCAGCAGTTTCATAAGGGGCACAGATACGCAGTATTTT. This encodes CASSFIRGTDTQYF.

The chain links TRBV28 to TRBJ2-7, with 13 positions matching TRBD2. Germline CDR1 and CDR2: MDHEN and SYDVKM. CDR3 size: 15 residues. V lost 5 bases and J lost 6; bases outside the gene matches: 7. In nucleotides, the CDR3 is TGTGCCAGCAGTACCTACACTAGCGGGAGGGCCGAGCAGTACTTC. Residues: CASSTYTSGRAEQYF.

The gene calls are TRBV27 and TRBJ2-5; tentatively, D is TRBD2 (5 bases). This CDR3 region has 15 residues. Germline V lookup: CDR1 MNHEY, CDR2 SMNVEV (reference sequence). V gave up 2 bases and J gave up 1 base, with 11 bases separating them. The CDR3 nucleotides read TGTGCCAGCAGTTTAGGGCCCGGGATCCAAGAGACCCAGTACTTC. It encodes CASSLGPGIQETQYF.

The CDR3 DNA reads as TGTGCCAGCAGCCCAGGGACTAGCGGGACTTTAGAGCAGTACTTC. Amino acids: CASSPGTSGTLEQYF. The V gene is TRBV7-2, the J gene TRBJ2-7; 13 nucleotides match TRBD2. CDR3 length: 15 amino acids. CDR1 SGHTA and CDR2 FQGNSA come from the germline V gene. Trimming removed 5 bases from V and 7 bases from J; junction bases left unmatched: 8.